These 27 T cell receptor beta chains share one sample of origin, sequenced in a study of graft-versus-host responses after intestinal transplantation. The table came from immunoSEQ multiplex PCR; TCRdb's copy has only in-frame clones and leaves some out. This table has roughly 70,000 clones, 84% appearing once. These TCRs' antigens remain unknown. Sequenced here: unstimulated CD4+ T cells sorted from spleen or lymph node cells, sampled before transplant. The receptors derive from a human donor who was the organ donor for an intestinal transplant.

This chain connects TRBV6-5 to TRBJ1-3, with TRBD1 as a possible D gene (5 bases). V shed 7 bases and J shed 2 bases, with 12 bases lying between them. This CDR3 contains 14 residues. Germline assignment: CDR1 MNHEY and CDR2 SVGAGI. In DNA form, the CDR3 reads TGTGCCAGCACAGGGTTTCCAACTGGAAACACCATATATTTT. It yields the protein CASTGFPTGNTIYF.

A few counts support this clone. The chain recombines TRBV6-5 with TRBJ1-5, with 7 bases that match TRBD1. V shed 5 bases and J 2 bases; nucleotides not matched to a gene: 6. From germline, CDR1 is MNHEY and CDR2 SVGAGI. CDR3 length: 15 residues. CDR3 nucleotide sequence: TGTGCCAGCAGTCCAGGGGGATCCCGCAATCAGCCCCAGCATTTT. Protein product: CASSPGGSRNQPQHF.

CDR3 sequence (DNA): TGTGCCAGCAGGACTGACTTCAAGCCTAGCACAGATACGCAGTATTTT. Residues: CASRTDFKPSTDTQYF. The chain recombines TRBV28 with TRBJ2-3; D is undetermined. This CDR3 comprises 16 residues. Germline-derived CDR1 and CDR2 are MDHEN and SYDVKM. Trimming took off 6 bases at V and 0 bases at J, with 16 bases between the two ends.

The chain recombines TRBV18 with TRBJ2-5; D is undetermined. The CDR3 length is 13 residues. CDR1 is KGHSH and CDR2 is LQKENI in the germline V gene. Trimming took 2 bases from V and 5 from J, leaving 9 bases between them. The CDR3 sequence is CASSPGLRETQYF. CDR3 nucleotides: TGTGCCAGCTCACCAGGGTTGCGGGAGACCCAGTACTTC.

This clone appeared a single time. CDR3 coding DNA: TGTGCCAGCAGTCCAAGGCCGGGGAACTATGGCTACACCTTC. Protein product: CASSPRPGNYGYTF. V gene TRBV27 combines with J gene TRBJ1-2, with unresolved D. V was trimmed by 5 bases and J by 2 bases, leaving 12 bases between them. Germline V gives CDR1 MNHEY, CDR2 SMNVEV (reference sequence). This CDR3 spans 14 amino acids.

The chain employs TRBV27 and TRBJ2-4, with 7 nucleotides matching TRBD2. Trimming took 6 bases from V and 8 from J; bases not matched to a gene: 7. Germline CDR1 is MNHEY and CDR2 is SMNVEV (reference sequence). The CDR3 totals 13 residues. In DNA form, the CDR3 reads TGTGCCAGCAGGGGGTTTGCGGGGGACATTCAGTACTTC. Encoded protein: CASRGFAGDIQYF.

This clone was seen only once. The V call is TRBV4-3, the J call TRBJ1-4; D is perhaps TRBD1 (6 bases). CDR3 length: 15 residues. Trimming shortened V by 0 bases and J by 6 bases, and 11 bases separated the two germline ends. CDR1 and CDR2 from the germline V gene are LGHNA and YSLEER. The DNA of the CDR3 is TGCGCCAGCAGCCAAGATCTGGACAGATATGAAAAACTGTTTTTT. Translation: CASSQDLDRYEKLFF.

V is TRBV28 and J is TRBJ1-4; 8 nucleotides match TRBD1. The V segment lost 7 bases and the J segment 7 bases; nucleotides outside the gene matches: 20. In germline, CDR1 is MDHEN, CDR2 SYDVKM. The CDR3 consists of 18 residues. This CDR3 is CASKPSTGVRIYGEKLFF. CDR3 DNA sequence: TGTGCCAGCAAACCTTCGACAGGGGTGCGGATTTATGGTGAAAAACTGTTTTTT.

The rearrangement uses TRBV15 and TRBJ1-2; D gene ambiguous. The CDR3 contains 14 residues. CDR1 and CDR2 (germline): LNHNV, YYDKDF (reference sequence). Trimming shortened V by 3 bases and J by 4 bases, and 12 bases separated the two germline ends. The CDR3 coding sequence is TGTGCCACCAGCAGGGGCGACAACAGCTATGGCTACACCTTC. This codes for CATSRGDNSYGYTF.

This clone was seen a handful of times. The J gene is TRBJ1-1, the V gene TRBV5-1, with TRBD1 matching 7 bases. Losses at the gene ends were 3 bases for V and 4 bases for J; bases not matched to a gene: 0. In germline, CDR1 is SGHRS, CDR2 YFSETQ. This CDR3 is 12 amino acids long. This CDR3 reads CASSSGGTEAFF. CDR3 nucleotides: TGCGCCAGCAGCTCAGGGGGCACTGAAGCTTTCTTT.

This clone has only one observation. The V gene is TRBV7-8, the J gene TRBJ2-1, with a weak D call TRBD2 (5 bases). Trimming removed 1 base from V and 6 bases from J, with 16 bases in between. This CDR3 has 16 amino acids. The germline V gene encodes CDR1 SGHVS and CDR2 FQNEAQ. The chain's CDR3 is CASSLEGSVLLNEQFF. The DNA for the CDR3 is TGTGCCAGCAGCTTAGAGGGTAGCGTGCTCCTCAATGAGCAGTTCTTC.

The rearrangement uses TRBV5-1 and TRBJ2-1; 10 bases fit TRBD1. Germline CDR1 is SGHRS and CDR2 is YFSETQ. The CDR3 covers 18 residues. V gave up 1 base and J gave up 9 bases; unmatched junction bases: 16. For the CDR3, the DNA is TGCGCCAGCAGCTTGACCCCGGGACAGGGGACTCGGACGGGTGAGCAGTTCTTC. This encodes CASSLTPGQGTRTGEQFF.

The CDR3 DNA reads as TGTGCCAGCAGCTTATATACCGGGACAGGGAATGAGCAGTTCTTC. Translated, it gives CASSLYTGTGNEQFF. The chain is built from TRBV7-2 and TRBJ2-1; TRBD1 aligns across 9 bases. V shed 2 bases, J shed 7 bases, and the junction held 6 bases outside the gene matches. Germline CDR1 reads SGHTA; CDR2 reads FQGNSA. This CDR3 spans 15 amino acids.

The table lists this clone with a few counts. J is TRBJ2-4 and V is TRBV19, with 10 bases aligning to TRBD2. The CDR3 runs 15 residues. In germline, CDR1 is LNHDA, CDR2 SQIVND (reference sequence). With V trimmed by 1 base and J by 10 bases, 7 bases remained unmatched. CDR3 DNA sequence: TGTGCCAGTAGTATAGTAGGGCTAGCGGGGGCGATTCAGTACTTC. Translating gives CASSIVGLAGAIQYF.

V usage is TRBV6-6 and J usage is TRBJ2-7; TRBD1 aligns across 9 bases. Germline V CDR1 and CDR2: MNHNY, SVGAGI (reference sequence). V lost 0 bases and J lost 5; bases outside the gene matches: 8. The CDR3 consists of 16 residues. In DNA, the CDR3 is TGTGCCAGCAGTTACTCGAGGGACAGGGTATCTCACGAGCAGTACGTC. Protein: CASSYSRDRVSHEQYV.

The CDR3 bases are TGCGCCAGCTCTCGGGGACTAGCAGCCAAAAACATTCAGTACTTC. Its protein product is CASSRGLAAKNIQYF. This rearrangement joins TRBV4-1 to TRBJ2-4; 9 bases are a match to TRBD2. Trimming took 8 bases from V and 0 from J; bases not matched to a gene: 5. This CDR3 spans 15 amino acids. The germline V gene encodes CDR1 MGHRA and CDR2 YSYEKL.

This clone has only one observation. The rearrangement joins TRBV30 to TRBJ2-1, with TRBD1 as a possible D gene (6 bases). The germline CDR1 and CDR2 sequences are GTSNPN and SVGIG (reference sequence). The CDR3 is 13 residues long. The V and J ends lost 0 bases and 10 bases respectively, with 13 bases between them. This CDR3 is CAWSVDRPGEQFF. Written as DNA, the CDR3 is TGTGCCTGGAGTGTAGACAGGCCAGGGGAGCAGTTCTTC.

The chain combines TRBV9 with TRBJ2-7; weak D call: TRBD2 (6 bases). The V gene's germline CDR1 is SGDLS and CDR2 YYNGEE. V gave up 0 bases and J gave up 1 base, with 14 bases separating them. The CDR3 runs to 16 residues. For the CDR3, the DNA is TGTGCCAGCAGCGTAGAGGGGACTCAAGAATCCTACGAGCAGTACGTC. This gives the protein CASSVEGTQESYEQYV.

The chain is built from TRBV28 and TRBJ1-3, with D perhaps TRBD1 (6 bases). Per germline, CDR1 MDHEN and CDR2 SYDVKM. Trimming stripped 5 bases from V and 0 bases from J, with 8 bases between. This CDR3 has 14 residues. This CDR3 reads CASSRDNSGNTIYF. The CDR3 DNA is TGTGCCAGCAGTCGGGACAACTCTGGAAACACCATATATTTT.

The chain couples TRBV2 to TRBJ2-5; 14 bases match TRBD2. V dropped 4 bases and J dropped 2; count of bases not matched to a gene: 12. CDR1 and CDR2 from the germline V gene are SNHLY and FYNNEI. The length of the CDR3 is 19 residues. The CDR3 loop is CASSGRVTSGGAKQETQYF. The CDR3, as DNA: TGTGCCAGCAGTGGTCGCGTGACTAGCGGGGGGGCGAAACAAGAGACCCAGTACTTC.

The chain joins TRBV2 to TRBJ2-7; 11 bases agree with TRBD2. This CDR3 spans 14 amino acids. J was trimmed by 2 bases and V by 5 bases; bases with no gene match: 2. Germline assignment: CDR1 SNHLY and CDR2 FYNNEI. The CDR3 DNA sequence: TGTGCCAGCAGTAGACTAGCGGGGACCTACGAGCAGTACGTC. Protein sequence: CASSRLAGTYEQYV.

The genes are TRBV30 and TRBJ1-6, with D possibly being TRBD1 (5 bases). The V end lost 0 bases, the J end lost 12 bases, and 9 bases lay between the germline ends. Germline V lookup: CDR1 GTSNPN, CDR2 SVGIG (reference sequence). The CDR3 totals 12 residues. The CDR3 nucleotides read TGTGCCTGGAGTGTGGGGGAGGGACCCCTCCACTTT. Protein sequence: CAWSVGEGPLHF.

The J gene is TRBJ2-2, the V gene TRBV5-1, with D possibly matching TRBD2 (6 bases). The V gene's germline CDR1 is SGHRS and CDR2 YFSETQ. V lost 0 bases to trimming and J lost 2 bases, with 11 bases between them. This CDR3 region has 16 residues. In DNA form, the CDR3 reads TGCGCCAGCAGCTTGGGTGGAGGGACTAACACCGGGGAGCTGTTTTTT. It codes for CASSLGGGTNTGELFF.

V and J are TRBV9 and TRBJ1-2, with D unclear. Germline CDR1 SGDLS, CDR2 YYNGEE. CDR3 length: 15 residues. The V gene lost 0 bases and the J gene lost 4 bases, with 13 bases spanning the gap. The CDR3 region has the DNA TGTGCCAGCAGCGTAGCTGTTCGCAGCGGCTATGGCTACACCTTC. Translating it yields CASSVAVRSGYGYTF.

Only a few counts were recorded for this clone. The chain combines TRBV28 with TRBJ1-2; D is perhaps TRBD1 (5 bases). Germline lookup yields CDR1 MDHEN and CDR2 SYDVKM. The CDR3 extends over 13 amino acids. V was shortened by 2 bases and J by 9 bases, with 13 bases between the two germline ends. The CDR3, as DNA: TGTGCCAGCAGTTTAGAGACAGTGGCGAGCTACACCTTC. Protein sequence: CASSLETVASYTF.

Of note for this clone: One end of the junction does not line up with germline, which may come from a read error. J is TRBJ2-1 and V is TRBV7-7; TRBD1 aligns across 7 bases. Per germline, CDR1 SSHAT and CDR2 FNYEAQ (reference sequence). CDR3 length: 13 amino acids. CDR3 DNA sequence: TGTGCTAGCAGCTTAGGACAGGTGAATGAGCAGTTCTTC. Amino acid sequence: CASSLGQVNEQFF.

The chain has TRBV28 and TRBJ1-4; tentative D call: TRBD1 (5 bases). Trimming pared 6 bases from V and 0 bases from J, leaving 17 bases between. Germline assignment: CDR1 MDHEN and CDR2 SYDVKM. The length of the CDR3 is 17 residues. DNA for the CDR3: TGTGCCAGCAGGGCTCCGGGGGGTCCTTCAACTAATGAAAAACTGTTTTTT. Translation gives CASRAPGGPSTNEKLFF.